Below are 7 T cell receptor beta chains sequenced from a single sample in a study of technical replicates of blood from a handful of donors. Repertoires were generated with immunoSEQ multiplex PCR, while TCRdb's copy carries only in-frame clones and drops some. The sample yields about 80,000 clones, about 86% seen once. The sequencing input was PBMCs. The receptors stem from a human donor in good health. Some clones in this sample may be carry-over from other donors' samples.

This clone was observed a handful of times. The rearrangement joins TRBV30 to TRBJ1-6; D is unresolved. CDR3 length: 14 residues. Trimming stripped 4 bases from V and 3 bases from J, with 10 bases between. CDR1 is GTSNPN, CDR2 SVGIG, per germline (reference sequence). The CDR3 region has the DNA TGTGCCTGGACGGCTCGAGGCTATAATTCACCCCTCCACTTT. This translates into CAWTARGYNSPLHF.

The V call is TRBV25-1, the J call TRBJ2-1; TRBD1 matches 7 bases. The V and J ends lost 3 bases and 9 bases, in that order; junction bases with no gene match: 11. CDR3 length: 15 amino acids. Germline V gene lookup returns CDR1 MGHDK and CDR2 SYGVNS. CDR3 DNA: TGTGCCAGCAGTGACCAGTACCGGGACAGTGGTGAGCAGTTCTTC. Residues: CASSDQYRDSGEQFF.

The V call is TRBV27, the J call TRBJ2-1; 10 bases are a match to TRBD2. Germline trimming cut 2 bases from V and 8 bases from J; bases unmatched to any gene: 9. The CDR3 is made up of 16 amino acids. The germline gives CDR1 MNHEY, CDR2 SMNVEV (reference sequence). CDR3 amino acids: CASSLRASGSFYEQFF. Written as DNA, the CDR3 is TGTGCCAGCAGTTTACGGGCTAGCGGGAGTTTCTATGAGCAGTTCTTC.

V gene TRBV7-9 combines with J gene TRBJ2-2; possible D gene TRBD1, 5 bases. The CDR3 consists of 12 residues. CDR1 is SEHNR, CDR2 FQNEAQ, per germline (reference sequence). Trimming cost V 9 bases and J 6 bases, with 11 bases left between them. In DNA, the CDR3 is TGTGCCAGTTGGGGCAACCCCGGGGAGCTGTTTTTT. Amino acids: CASWGNPGELFF. The entire variable domain, with the rest obtained from reference TRBV7-9 and TRBJ2-2, is as follows: DTGVSQNPRHKITKRGQNVTFRCDPISEHNRLYWYRQTLGQGPEFLTYFQNEAQLEKSRLLSDRFSAERPKGSFSTLEIQRTEQGDSAMYLCASWGNPGELFFGEGSRLTVL.

CDR3 sequence: CASSFSLGAEAFF. The CDR3 DNA reads as TGTGCCAGCAGCTTTAGTCTAGGGGCTGAAGCTTTCTTT. This chain uses TRBV7-3 with TRBJ1-1; D may be TRBD1 (5 bases). The CDR3 loop spans 13 amino acids. Trimming took 3 bases from V and 6 from J, leaving 11 bases between them. CDR1 is SGHTA, CDR2 FQGTGA, per germline. Combining the CDR3 with reference TRBV7-3 and TRBJ1-1 gives the whole variable domain GAGVSQTPSNKVTEKGKYVELRCDPISGHTALYWYRQSLGQGPEFLIYFQGTGAADDSGLPNDRFFAVRPEGSVSTLKIQRTERGDSAVYLCASSFSLGAEAFFGQGTRLTVV.

This clone was counted many times. This rearrangement joins TRBV4-3 to TRBJ2-1; D is unresolved. This CDR3 has 16 residues. The V and J ends lost 1 base and 2 bases respectively, with 12 bases between them. Germline values: CDR1 LGHNA, CDR2 YSLEER. In DNA, the CDR3 is TGCGCCAGCAGCCAAGTGAGTCAAGTTCCCTACAATGAGCAGTTCTTC. As protein: CASSQVSQVPYNEQFF.

The V and J genes are TRBV15 and TRBJ1-1, with D perhaps TRBD1 (6 bases). Trimming pared 0 bases from V and 7 bases from J, leaving 15 bases between. Germline CDR1 reads LNHNV; CDR2 reads YYDKDF (reference sequence). This CDR3 contains 15 residues. CDR3 sequence (DNA): TGTGCCACCAGCAGAGACCTAACAGGGCCCTTTGAAGCTTTCTTT. It yields the protein CATSRDLTGPFEAFF.